The subject of this entry is one T cell receptor (beta chain). This sample was taken from a study of Ad26.COV2.S vaccination and SARS-CoV-2 variants. The CDR3 has 14 residues. Germline V lookup: CDR1 SGHTA, CDR2 FQGNSA. Trimming cost V 8 bases and J 0 bases; bases outside gene matches: 2. The treatment was: around 19 received Ad26.COV2.S at low or high dose, single or two shots; about 5 received placebo; per-sample allocation not given. All samples were drawn on day 63, counting from the first vaccine or placebo injection. The table came from immunoSEQ multiplex PCR; TCRdb's copy has only in-frame clones and leaves some out. The table includes about 500,000 clones, roughly nine tenths detected once.

The source was peripheral blood, collected in a trial of Ad26.COV2.S vaccine versus placebo. The chain uses TRBV7-2 and TRBJ2-1, with 9 bases that match TRBD2. The receptor's source is a person aged 18-60 years who received the Ad26.COV2.S COVID-19 vaccine or a placebo. The CDR3 region is CASRGGASYNEQFF. CDR3 bases: TGTGCCAGCCGCGGGGGGGCCTCCTACAATGAGCAGTTCTTC.